This T cell receptor beta chain was recorded in a study of shared clonotypes between healthy human individuals. Germline lookup yields CDR1 MNHNS and CDR2 SASEGT. This CDR3 comprises 15 residues. V was shortened by 0 bases and J by 6 bases, with 9 bases between the two germline ends. To note about this clone: Its cognate antigen is unknown.

There were only Caucasian adults among the donors, and all lived in Nashville, Tennessee. General observations from the study: Rarefaction curves obtained for sorted subsets showed sequencing incomplete despite large depth.

Template for every sorted-subset replicate PCR totaled approximately 0.2 ug DNA, roughly 30,000 T cell genomes. The protocol was immunoSEQ multiplex PCR, while the TCRdb copy is restricted to in-frame clones and leaves out a portion. This sample has more than 2,000,000 clones, with more than 90% found just once. The clonotype was recovered from a young man in good health. The chain combines TRBV6-1 with TRBJ1-6; perhaps TRBD1 as D (5 bases). The sequenced sample consisted of naive CD4+ T cells sorted from blood. The subset was: CD45RA+ positively selected. This chain's CDR3 is CASSEAQGANSPLHF. CDR3 nucleotides: TGTGCCAGCAGTGAAGCGCAAGGGGCTAATTCACCCCTCCACTTT.